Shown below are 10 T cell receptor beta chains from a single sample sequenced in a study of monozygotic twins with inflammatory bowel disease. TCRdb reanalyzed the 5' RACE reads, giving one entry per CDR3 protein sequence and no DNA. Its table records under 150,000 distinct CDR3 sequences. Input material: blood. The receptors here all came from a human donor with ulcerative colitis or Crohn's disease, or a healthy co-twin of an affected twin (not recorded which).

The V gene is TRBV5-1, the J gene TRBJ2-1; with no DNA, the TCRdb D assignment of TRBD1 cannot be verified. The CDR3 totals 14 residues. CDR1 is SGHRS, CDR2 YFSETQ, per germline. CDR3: CASSLSGQGTEQFF.

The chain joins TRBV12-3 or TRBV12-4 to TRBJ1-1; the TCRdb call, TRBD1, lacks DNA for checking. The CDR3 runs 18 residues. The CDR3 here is CASSEYRAVGIMNTEAFF.

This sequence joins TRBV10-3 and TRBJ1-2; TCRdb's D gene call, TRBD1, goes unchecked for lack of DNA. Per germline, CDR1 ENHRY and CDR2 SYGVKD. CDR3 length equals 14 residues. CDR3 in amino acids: CAIREIRDNYGYTF.

CDR3 residues: CASSLGQGTGELFF. The chain links TRBV5-6 to TRBJ2-2; TCRdb proposes TRBD1, but this gene call is untestable without DNA. The germline gives CDR1 SGHDT, CDR2 YYEEEE. This CDR3 is built from 14 residues.

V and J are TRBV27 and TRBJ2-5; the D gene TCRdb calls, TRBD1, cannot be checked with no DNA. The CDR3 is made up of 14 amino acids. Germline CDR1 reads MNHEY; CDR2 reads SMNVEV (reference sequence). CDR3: CASSLGQSLGTQYF.

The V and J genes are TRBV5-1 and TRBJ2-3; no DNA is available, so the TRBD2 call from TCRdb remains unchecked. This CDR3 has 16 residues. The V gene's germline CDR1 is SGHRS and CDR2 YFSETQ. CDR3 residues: CASSGGTSGSTDTQYF.

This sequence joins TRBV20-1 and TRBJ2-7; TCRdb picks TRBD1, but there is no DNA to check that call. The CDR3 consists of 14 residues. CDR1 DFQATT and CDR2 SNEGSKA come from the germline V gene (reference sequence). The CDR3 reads CSARDRGLRYEQYF.

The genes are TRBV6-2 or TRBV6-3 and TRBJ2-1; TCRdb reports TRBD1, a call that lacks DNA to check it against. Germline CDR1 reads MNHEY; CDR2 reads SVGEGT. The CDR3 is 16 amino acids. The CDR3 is CASSYSRPGRRNEQFF.

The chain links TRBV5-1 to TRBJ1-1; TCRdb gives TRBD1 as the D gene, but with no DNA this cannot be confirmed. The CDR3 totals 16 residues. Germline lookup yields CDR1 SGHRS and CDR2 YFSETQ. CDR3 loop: CASSLEGRGMNTEAFF.

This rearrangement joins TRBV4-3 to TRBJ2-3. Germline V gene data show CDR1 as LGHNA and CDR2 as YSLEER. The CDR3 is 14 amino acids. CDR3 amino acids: CASSPRTLTDTQYF.